The 2 T cell receptor beta chains in this list originate from one sample, sequenced in a study of OX40 agonist ivuxolimab in advanced cancers. The method was the immunoSEQ multiplex PCR assay. TCRdb stores this immuneACCESS table with in-frame sequences only. Part of the clones is absent; in the studies checked, under half of the shortfall reflects unresolved V genes, and no reason is known for the rest. The sample yields 45,000 to 65,000 clones; around nine tenths were counted once. Just under 7% of the sample is taken by the ten largest. The sequencing used CD4+ or CD8+ T cells sorted from blood, collected in a trial of the OX40 agonist ivuxolimab. The source of these receptors is an adult with an advanced solid tumor such as melanoma, head and neck, liver or kidney cancer.

J is TRBJ1-3 and V is TRBV18, with no clear D. The CDR3 is 14 amino acids. From germline, CDR1 is KGHSH and CDR2 LQKENI. V gave up 2 bases and J gave up 3 bases, with 8 bases separating them. The DNA for the CDR3 is TGTGCCAGCTCACCAGTCGGCAGTGGAAACACCATATATTTT. It yields the protein CASSPVGSGNTIYF.

V usage is TRBV6-5 and J usage is TRBJ1-1; a weak D match, TRBD1 (5 bases). The CDR3 extends over 13 amino acids. Germline V lookup: CDR1 MNHEY, CDR2 SVGAGI. Trimming shortened V by 4 bases and J by 7 bases, and 13 bases separated the two germline ends. DNA for the CDR3: TGTGCCAGCAGTTCTGGGGGAGCGATTGAAGCTTTCTTT. It yields the protein CASSSGGAIEAFF.